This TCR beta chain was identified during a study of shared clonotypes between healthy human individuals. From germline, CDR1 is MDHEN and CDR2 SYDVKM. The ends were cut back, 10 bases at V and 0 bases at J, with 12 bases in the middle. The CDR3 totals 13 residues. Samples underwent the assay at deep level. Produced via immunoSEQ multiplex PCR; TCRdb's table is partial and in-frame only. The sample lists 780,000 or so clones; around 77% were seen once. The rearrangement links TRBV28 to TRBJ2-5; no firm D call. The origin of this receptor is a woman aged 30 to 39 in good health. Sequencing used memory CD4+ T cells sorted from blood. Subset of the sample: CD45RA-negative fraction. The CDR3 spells CATDVGYQETQYF. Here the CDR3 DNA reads TGTGCCACCGACGTGGGGTACCAAGAGACCCAGTACTTC.